These 3 T cell receptor beta chains share one sample of origin, sequenced in a study of T cell responses to AZD1222 COVID-19 vaccine. The assay was immunoSEQ multiplex PCR, and TCRdb's table has in-frame clones only and misses some. Among 130,000 to 150,000 clones listed, around 90% were seen once. This material consisted of peripheral blood, taken on day 0 of AZD1222 vaccination. The receptors stem from an adult in good health.

This chain connects TRBV10-2 to TRBJ1-6, with unresolved D. The CDR3 covers 14 residues. Looked up from germline, CDR1 is WSHSY and CDR2 is SAAADI. Trimming stripped 2 bases from V and 9 bases from J, with 11 bases between. CDR3 residues: CASSEAGTFSPLHF. In DNA, the CDR3 is TGCGCCAGCAGTGAGGCAGGAACCTTTTCACCCCTCCACTTT.

The chain links TRBV28 to TRBJ2-3; 10 bases match TRBD2. V was pared by 5 bases and J by 1 base, with 18 bases of the junction left unmatched. Germline V gives CDR1 MDHEN, CDR2 SYDVKM. This CDR3 is built from 20 residues. CDR3 loop: CASSPFGSGRHKGGTDTQYF. In DNA, the CDR3 is TGTGCCAGCAGTCCCTTTGGTAGCGGGAGGCACAAGGGTGGCACAGATACGCAGTATTTT.

This chain connects TRBV7-8 to TRBJ2-7, with D tentatively TRBD2 (6 bases). The germline gives CDR1 SGHVS, CDR2 FQNEAQ. The ends were cut back, 1 base at V and 2 bases at J, with 9 bases in the middle. The CDR3 is 14 residues long. CDR3 in amino acids: CASSLEAGPYEQYF. The CDR3 nucleotides are TGTGCCAGCAGCTTAGAAGCGGGCCCCTACGAGCAGTACTTC.